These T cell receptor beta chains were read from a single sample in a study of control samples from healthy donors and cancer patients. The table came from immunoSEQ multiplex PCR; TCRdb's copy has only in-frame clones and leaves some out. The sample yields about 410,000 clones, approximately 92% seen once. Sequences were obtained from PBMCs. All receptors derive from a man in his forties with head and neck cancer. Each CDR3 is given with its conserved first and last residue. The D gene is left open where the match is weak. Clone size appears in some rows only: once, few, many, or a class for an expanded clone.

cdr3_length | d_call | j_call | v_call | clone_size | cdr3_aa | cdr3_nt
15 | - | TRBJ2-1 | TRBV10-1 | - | CASSVQSGAYNEQFF | TGCGCCAGCAGTGTACAGAGTGGCGCCTACAATGAGCAGTTCTTC
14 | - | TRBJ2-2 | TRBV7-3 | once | CASSLTGATGELFF | TGTGCCAGCAGCTTAACGGGGGCCACCGGGGAGCTGTTTTTT
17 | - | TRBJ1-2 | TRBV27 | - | CASRAPSNRDGVYGYTF | TGTGCCAGCAGAGCTCCATCAAACCGGGACGGAGTCTATGGCTACACCTTC
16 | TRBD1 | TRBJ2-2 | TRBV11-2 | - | CASSLVGTANTGELFF | TGTGCCAGCAGCTTAGTGGGGACAGCGAACACCGGGGAGCTGTTTTTT
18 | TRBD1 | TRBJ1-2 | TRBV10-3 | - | CAISDQGQGIPPAYGYTF | TGTGCCATCAGTGATCAGGGACAGGGAATCCCCCCAGCGTATGGCTACACCTTC
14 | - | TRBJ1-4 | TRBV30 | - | CAWSVLSWGTKLFF | TGTGCCTGGAGTGTATTATCTTGGGGTACAAAACTGTTTTTT
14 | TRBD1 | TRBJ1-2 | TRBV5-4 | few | CASSVRDRVGGYTF | TGTGCCAGCAGCGTCCGGGACAGGGTCGGTGGCTACACCTTC
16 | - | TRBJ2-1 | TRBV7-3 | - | CASSLGAAAIGDEQFF | TGTGCCAGCAGCTTAGGTGCGGCGGCCATAGGCGATGAGCAGTTCTTC
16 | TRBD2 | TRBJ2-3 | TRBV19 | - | CASSLPTSGGADTQYF | TGTGCCAGTAGTCTCCCGACTAGCGGGGGGGCAGATACGCAGTATTTT
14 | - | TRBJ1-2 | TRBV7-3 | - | CASSSPLEGAGYTF | TGTGCCAGCAGCTCCCCATTGGAGGGAGCCGGCTACACCTTC
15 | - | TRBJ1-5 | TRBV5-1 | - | CASSLGSGRNQPQHF | TGCGCCAGTAGCTTGGGGTCCGGGCGCAATCAGCCCCAGCATTTT
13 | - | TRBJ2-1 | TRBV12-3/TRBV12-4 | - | CATGRRGANEQFF | TGTGCCACCGGACGCCGGGGGGCAAATGAGCAGTTCTTC
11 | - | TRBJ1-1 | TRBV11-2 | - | CASTVGTEAFF | TGTGCCAGCACCGTAGGGACTGAAGCTTTCTTT
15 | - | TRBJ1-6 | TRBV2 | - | CASSEEGPYNSPLHF | TGTGCCAGCAGTGAGGAAGGCCCCTATAATTCACCCCTCCACTTT
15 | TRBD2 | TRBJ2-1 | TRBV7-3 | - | CASSLTPGGYNEQFF | TGTGCCAGCAGCTTAACACCGGGAGGCTACAATGAGCAGTTCTTC
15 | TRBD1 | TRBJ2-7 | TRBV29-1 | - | CSATRLAGGHYEQYF | TGCAGCGCCACGAGGCTGGCAGGGGGCCACTACGAGCAGTACTTC
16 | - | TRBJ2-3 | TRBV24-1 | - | CATSDGLGGRGDTQYF | TGTGCCACCAGTGATGGACTGGGGGGGCGCGGAGATACGCAGTATTTT
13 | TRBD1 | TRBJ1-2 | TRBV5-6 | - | CASSSDRLSPYTF | TGTGCCAGCAGCTCGGACAGGCTTTCGCCCTACACCTTC
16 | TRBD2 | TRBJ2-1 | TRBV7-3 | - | CASSRGGLADYNEQFF | TGTGCCAGCAGCCGGGGGGGACTAGCGGATTACAATGAGCAGTTCTTC
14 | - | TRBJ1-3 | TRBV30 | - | CAWTGDRAGNTIYF | TGTGCCTGGACCGGGGATCGGGCTGGAAACACCATATATTTT
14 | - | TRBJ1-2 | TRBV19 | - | CASSIPGRNYGYTF | TGTGCCAGTAGTATCCCAGGAAGGAACTATGGCTACACCTTC
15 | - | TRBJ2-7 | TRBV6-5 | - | CASSYGSPGAYEQYF | TGTGCCAGCAGTTATGGTAGCCCCGGGGCCTACGAGCAGTACTTC
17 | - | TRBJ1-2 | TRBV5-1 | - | CASSLDGLDSSIYGYTF | TGCGCCAGCAGCTTGGACGGATTGGACAGTAGTATCTATGGCTACACCTTC
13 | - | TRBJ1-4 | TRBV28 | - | CASVNLLNEKLFF | TGTGCCAGCGTAAACTTATTAAATGAAAAACTGTTTTTT
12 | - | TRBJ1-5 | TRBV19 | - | CASSTRPQPQHF | TGTGCCAGTAGTACCAGACCTCAGCCCCAGCATTTT
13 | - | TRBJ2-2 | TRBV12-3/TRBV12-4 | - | CASSPQVPGELFF | TGTGCCAGCAGTCCACAGGTGCCCGGGGAGCTGTTTTTT
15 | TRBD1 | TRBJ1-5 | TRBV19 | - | CASSVWTGGSQPQHF | TGTGCCAGTAGTGTCTGGACAGGGGGCAGCCAGCCCCAGCATTTT
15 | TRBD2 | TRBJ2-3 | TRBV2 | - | CASVASGRNTDTQYF | TGTGCCAGTGTGGCGAGCGGGAGGAACACAGATACGCAGTATTTT
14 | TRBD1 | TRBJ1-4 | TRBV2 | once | CASRQGAGDEKLFF | TGTGCCAGCAGGCAGGGGGCAGGAGATGAAAAACTGTTTTTT
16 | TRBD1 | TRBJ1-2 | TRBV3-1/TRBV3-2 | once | CASSLLMTGGNYGYTF | TGTGCCAGCAGCCTGCTGATGACAGGGGGCAACTATGGCTACACCTTC
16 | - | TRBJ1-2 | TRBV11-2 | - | CASSHRVGQANYGYTF | TGTGCCAGCAGCCATCGAGTCGGGCAGGCTAACTATGGCTACACCTTC
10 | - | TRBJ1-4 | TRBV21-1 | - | CASSKGKLFF | TGTGCCAGCAGCAAAGGAAAACTGTTTTTT
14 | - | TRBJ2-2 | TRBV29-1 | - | CSAEGQLNTGELFF | TGCAGCGCGGAGGGTCAGTTGAACACCGGGGAGCTGTTTTTT
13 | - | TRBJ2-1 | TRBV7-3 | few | CASSPGSDNEQFF | TGTGCCAGCAGCCCAGGGTCTGACAATGAGCAGTTCTTC
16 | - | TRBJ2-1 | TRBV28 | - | CASSRPRRGGHNEQFF | TGTGCCAGCAGCCGCCCGAGGAGGGGGGGACACAATGAGCAGTTCTTC
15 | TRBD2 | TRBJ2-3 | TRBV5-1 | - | CASSTGTSGTDTQYF | TGCGCCAGCAGTACCGGGACTAGCGGCACAGATACGCAGTATTTT
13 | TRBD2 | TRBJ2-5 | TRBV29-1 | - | CSAGTSGGGTQYF | TGCAGCGCCGGGACTAGCGGGGGAGGGACCCAGTACTTC
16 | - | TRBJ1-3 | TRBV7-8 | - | CASRTAGGGSGNTIYF | TGTGCCAGCAGAACCGCGGGGGGGGGCTCTGGAAACACCATATATTTT
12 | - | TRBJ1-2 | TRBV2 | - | CASSGHDDGYTF | TGTGCCAGCAGTGGACATGATGATGGCTACACCTTC
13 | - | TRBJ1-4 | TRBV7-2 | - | CASSLRVREKLFF | TGTGCCAGCAGCTTAAGGGTTCGGGAAAAACTGTTTTTT
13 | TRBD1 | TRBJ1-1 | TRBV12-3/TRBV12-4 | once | CASSPGGDTEAFF | TGTGCCAGCAGTCCAGGGGGTGATACTGAAGCTTTCTTT
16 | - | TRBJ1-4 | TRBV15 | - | CATSRDLDSQYEKLFF | TGTGCCACCAGCAGAGATTTAGACAGTCAGTATGAAAAACTGTTTTTT
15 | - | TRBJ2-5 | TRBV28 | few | CASSLFRNSQETQYF | TGTGCCAGCAGTTTATTCCGGAACAGCCAAGAGACCCAGTACTTC
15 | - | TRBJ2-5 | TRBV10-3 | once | CAIRGATGRQETQYF | TGTGCCATCAGAGGCGCTACGGGACGGCAAGAGACCCAGTACTTC
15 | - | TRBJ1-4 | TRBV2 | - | CASGNEAATNEKLFF | TGTGCCAGCGGTAATGAGGCTGCAACTAATGAAAAACTGTTTTTT
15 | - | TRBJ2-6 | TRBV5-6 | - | CASTDSPAGANVLTF | TGTGCCAGCACTGACAGTCCCGCTGGGGCCAACGTCCTGACTTTC
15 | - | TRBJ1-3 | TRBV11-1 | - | CASSLDPFSGNTIYF | TGTGCCAGCAGCTTAGACCCGTTCTCTGGAAACACCATATATTTT
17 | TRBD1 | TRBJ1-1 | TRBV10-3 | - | CAISEGMSGTGGSEAFF | TGTGCCATCAGTGAGGGTATGTCCGGGACAGGGGGTTCTGAAGCTTTCTTT
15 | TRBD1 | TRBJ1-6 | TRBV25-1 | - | CASSRAGGENSPLHF | TGTGCCAGCAGCAGGGCAGGGGGCGAGAATTCACCCCTCCACTTT
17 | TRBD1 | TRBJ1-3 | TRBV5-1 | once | CASSSRTGANSGNTIYF | TGCGCCAGCAGCTCCCGGACAGGCGCAAACTCTGGAAACACCATATATTTT
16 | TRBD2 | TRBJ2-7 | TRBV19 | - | CASSLRLAANHYEQYF | TGTGCCAGTAGTCTTAGACTAGCGGCCAACCACTACGAGCAGTACTTC
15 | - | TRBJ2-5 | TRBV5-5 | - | CASSLVWRVQETQYF | TGTGCCAGCAGCTTGGTCTGGCGGGTTCAAGAGACCCAGTACTTC
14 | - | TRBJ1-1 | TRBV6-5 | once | CASSHRDLNTEAFF | TGTGCCAGCAGTCATCGGGATCTGAACACTGAAGCTTTCTTT
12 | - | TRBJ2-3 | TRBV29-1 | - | CSVRSSTDTQYF | TGCAGCGTGCGGAGCAGCACAGATACGCAGTATTTT
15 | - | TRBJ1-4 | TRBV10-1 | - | CASSYATGRDEKLFF | TGCGCCAGCAGTTATGCAACTGGCAGGGATGAAAAACTGTTTTTT
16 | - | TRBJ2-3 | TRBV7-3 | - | CASSLTGRPGTDTQYF | TGTGCCAGCAGCTTAACCGGCAGACCGGGCACAGATACGCAGTATTTT
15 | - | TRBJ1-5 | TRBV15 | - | CATSRDQGVYQPQHF | TGTGCCACCAGCAGAGATCAGGGTGTGTACCAGCCCCAGCATTTT
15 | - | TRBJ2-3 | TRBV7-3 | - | CASSSTYAGTDTQYF | TGTGCCAGCAGCTCAACCTACGCGGGCACAGATACGCAGTATTTT